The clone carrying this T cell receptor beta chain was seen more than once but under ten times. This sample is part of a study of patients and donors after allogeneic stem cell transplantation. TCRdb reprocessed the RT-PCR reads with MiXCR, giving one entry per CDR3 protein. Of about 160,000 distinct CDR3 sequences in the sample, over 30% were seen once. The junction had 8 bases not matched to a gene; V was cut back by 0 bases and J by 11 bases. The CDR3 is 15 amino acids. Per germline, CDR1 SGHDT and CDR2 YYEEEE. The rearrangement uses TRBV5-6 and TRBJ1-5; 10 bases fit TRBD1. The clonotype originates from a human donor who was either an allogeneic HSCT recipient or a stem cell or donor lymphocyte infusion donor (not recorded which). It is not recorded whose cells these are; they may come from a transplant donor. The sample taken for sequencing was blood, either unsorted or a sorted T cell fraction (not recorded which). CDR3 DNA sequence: TGTGCCAGCAGCTTGGGGACAGGGGGGCTGGTAGCCCAGCATTTT. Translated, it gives CASSLGTGGLVAQHF. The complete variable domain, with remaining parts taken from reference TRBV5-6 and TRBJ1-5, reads DAGVTQSPTHLIKTRGQQVTLRCSPKSGHDTVSWYQQALGQGPQFIFQYYEEEERQRGNFPDRFSGHQFPNYSSELNVNALLLGDSALYLCASSLGTGGLVAQHFGDGTRLSIL.